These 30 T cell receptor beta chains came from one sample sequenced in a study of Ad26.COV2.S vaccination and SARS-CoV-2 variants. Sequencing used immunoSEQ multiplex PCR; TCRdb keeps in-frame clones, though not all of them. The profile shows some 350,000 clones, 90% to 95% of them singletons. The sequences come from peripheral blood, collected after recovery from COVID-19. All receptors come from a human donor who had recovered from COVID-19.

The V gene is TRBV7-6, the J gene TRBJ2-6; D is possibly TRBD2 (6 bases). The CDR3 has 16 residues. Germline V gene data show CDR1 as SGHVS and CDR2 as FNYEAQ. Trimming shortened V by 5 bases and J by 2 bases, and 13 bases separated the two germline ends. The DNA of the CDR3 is TGTGCCAGCAGCCCCCTGTGGGGGGCTGGGGCCAACGTCCTGACTTTC. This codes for CASSPLWGAGANVLTF.

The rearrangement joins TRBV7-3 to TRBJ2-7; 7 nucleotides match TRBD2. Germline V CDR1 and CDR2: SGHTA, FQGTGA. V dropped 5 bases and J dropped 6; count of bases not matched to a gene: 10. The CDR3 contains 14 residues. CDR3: CASSPSGVGGEQYF. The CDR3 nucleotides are TGTGCCAGCAGCCCCAGCGGGGTCGGGGGCGAGCAGTACTTC.

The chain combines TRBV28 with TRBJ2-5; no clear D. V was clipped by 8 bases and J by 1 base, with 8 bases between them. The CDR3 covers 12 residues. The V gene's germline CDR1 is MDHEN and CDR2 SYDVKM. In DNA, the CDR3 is TGTGCCAGCTCTCAGTCCCAAGAGACCCAGTACTTC. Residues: CASSQSQETQYF.

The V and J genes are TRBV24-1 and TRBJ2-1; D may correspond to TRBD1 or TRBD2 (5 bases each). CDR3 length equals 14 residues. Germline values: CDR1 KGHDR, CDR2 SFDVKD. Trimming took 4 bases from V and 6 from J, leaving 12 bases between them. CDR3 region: CATSDPGTGNEQFF. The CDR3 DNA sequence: TGTGCCACCAGTGACCCCGGGACCGGCAATGAGCAGTTCTTC.

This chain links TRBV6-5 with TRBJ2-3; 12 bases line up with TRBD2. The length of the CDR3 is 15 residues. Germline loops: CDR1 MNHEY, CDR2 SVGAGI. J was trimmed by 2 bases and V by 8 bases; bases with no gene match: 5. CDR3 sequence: CASSGLAGYTDTQYF. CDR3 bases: TGTGCCAGCTCAGGACTAGCGGGGTACACAGATACGCAGTATTTT.

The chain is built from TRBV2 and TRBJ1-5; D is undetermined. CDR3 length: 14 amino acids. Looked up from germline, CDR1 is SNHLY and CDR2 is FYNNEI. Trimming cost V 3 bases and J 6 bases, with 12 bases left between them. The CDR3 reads CASSESSFGQPQHF. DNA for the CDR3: TGTGCCAGCAGTGAGTCAAGCTTCGGTCAGCCCCAGCATTTT.

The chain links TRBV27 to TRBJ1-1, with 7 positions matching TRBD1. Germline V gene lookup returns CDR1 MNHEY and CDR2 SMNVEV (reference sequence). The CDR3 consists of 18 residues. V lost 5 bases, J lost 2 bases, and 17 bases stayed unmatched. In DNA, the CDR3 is TGTGCCAGCAGTCCGAGGATGGACAGGTATTACCCTAACACTGAAGCTTTCTTT. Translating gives CASSPRMDRYYPNTEAFF.

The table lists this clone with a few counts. Written as DNA, the CDR3 is TGTGCCAGCAGCCACAGGGATGGCTACACCTTC. This gives the protein CASSHRDGYTF. The chain joins TRBV5-6 to TRBJ1-2, with D perhaps matching TRBD1 (6 bases). The CDR3 has 11 residues. Germline CDR1 reads SGHDT; CDR2 reads YYEEEE. The germline V and J ends were trimmed by 4 bases and 6 bases, with 7 bases remaining between them.

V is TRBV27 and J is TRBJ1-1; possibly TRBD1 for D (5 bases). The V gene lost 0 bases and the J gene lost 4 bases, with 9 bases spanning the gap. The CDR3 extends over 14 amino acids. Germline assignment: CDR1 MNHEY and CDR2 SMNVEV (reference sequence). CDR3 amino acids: CASSLSGTGTEAFF. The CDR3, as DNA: TGTGCCAGCAGTTTATCGGGGACTGGCACTGAAGCTTTCTTT.

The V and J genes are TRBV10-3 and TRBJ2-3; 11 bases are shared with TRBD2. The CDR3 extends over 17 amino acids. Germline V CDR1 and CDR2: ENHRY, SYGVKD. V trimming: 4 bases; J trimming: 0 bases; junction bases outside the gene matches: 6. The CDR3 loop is CAISGGTSGGSTDTQYF. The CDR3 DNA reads TGTGCCATCAGTGGGGGGACTAGCGGTGGGAGCACAGATACGCAGTATTTT.

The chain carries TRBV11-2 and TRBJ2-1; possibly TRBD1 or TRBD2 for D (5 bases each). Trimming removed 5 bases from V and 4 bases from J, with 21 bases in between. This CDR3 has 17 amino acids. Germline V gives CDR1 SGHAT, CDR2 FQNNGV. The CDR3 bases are TGTGCCAGCAGCCCGATCGTGACGGGGCTTATGTACAATGAGCAGTTCTTC. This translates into CASSPIVTGLMYNEQFF.

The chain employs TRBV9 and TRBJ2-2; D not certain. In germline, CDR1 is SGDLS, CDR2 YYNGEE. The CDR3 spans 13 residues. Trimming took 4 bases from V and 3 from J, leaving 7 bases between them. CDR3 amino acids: CASSRLDTGELFF. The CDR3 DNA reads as TGTGCCAGCAGCCGACTTGACACCGGGGAGCTGTTTTTT.

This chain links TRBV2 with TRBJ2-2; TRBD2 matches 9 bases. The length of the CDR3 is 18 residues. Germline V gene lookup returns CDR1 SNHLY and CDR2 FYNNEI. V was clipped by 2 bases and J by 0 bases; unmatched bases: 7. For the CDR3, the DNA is TGTGCCAGCAGTGAAAGGGGTAGCGGGGGCACGAACACCGGGGAGCTGTTTTTT. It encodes CASSERGSGGTNTGELFF.

The CDR3 region is CASSQDGGRDTQYF. The CDR3 nucleotides are TGCGCCAGCAGCCAGGATGGGGGGCGAGATACGCAGTATTTT. The chain recombines TRBV4-1 with TRBJ2-3; either TRBD1 or TRBD2 may fit D (6 bases each). This CDR3 has 14 residues. The germline V and J ends were trimmed by 3 bases and 5 bases, with 12 bases remaining between them. Looked up from germline, CDR1 is MGHRA and CDR2 is YSYEKL.

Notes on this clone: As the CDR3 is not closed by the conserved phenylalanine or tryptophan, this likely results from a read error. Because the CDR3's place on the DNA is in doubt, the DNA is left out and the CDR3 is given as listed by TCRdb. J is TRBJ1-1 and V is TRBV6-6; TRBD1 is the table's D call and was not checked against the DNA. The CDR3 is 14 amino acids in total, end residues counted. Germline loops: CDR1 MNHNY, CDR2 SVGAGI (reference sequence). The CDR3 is CASSYDNSFGLNSL.

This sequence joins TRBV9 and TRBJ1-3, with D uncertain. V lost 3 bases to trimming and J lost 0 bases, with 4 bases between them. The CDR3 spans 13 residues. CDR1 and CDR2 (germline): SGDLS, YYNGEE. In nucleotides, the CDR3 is TGTGCCAGCAGCGGGAGCTCTGGAAACACCATATATTTT. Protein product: CASSGSSGNTIYF.

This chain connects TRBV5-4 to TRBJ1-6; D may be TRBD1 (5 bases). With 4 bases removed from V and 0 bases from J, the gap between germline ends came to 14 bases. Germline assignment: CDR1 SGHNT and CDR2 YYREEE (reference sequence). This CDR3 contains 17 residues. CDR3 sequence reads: CASSPWGVSSYNSPLHF. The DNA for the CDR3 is TGTGCCAGCAGCCCTTGGGGGGTGAGCTCCTATAATTCACCCCTCCACTTT.

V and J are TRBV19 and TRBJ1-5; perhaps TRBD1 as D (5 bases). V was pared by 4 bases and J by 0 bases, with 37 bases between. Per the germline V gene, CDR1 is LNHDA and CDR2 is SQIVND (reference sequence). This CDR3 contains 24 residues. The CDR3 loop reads CASSNLSGLLESLRGEVSNQPQHF. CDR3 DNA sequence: TGTGCCAGTAGTAATCTCTCCGGTCTACTCGAATCTCTCCGGGGGGAGGTTAGCAATCAGCCCCAGCATTTT.

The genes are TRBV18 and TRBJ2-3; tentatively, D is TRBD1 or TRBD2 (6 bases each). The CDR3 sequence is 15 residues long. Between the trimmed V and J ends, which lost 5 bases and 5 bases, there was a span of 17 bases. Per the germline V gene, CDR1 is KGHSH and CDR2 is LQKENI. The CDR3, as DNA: TGTGCCAGCTCAGCCAGGGGAGGAAGTAAAGATACGCAGTATTTT. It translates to CASSARGGSKDTQYF.

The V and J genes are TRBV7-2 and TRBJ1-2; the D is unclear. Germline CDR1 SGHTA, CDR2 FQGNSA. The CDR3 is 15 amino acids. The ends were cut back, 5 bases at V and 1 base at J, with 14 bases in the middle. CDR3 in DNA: TGTGCCAGCAGCCAAAAGGGAACGGATAACTATGGCTACACCTTC. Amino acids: CASSQKGTDNYGYTF.

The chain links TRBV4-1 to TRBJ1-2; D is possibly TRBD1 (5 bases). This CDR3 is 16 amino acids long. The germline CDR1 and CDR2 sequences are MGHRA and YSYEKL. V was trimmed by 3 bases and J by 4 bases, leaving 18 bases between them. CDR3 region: CASSQLAQTAFYGYTF. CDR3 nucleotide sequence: TGCGCCAGCAGCCAGCTAGCTCAGACAGCATTCTATGGCTACACCTTC.

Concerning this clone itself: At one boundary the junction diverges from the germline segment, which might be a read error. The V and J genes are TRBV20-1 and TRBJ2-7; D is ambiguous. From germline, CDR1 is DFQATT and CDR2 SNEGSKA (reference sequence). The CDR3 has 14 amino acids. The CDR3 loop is CSASGYVGSHEQYF. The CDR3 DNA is TGCAGTGCTAGTGGTTACGTCGGCTCCCACGAGCAGTACTTC.

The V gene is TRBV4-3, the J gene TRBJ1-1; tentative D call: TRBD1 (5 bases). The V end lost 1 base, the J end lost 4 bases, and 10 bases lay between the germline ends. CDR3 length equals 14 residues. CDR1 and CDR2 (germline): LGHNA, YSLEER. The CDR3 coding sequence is TGCGCCAGCAGCCAAGGGGGGGATGTCACTGAAGCTTTCTTT. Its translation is CASSQGGDVTEAFF.

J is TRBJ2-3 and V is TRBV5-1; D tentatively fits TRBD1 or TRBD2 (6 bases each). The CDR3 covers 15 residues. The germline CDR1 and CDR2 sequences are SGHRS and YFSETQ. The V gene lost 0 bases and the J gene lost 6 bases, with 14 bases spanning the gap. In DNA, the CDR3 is TGCGCCAGCAGCTTGGTGGGGGCTAGCGAGGATACGCAGTATTTT. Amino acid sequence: CASSLVGASEDTQYF.

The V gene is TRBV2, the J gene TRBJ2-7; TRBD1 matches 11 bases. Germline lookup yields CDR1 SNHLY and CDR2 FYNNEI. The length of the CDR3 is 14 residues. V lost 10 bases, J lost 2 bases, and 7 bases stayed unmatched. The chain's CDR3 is CATDRGRIPYEQYF. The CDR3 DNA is TGTGCCACGGACAGGGGGCGAATTCCCTACGAGCAGTACTTC.

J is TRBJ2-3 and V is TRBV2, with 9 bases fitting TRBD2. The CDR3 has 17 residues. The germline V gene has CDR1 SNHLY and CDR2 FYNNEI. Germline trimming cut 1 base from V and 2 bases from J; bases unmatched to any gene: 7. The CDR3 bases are TGTGCCAGCAGTGAAGTTGCTAGCGGGGCTATCACAGATACGCAGTATTTT. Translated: CASSEVASGAITDTQYF. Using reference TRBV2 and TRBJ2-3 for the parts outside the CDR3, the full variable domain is EPEVTQTPSHQVTQMGQEVILRCVPISNHLYFYWYRQILGQKVEFLVSFYNNEISEKSEIFDDQFSVERPDGSNFTLKIRSTKLEDSAMYFCASSEVASGAITDTQYFGPGTRLTVL.

CDR3 coding DNA: TGTGCCAGCAGAAAGAGGGGGGCTCCGAACACCGGGGAGCTGTTTTTT. Protein sequence: CASRKRGAPNTGELFF. The chain recombines TRBV7-2 with TRBJ2-2; the D call may be TRBD1 or TRBD2 (6 bases each). Germline-derived CDR1 and CDR2 are SGHTA and FQGNSA. V was cut by 6 bases and J by 0 bases, with 14 bases left in between. This CDR3 has 16 amino acids. Supplemented by reference TRBV7-2 and TRBJ2-2, the full variable domain reads GAGVSQSPSNKVTEKGKDVELRCDPISGHTALYWYRQSLGQGLEFLIYFQGNSAPDKSGLPSDRFSAERTGGSVSTLTIQRTQQEDSAVYLCASRKRGAPNTGELFFGEGSRLTVL.

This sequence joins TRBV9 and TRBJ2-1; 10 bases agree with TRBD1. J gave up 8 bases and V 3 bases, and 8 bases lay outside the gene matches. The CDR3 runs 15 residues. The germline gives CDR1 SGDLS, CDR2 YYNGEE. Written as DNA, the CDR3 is TGTGCCAGCAGCGGGACCGGGACAGGGGTCGATGAGCAGTTCTTC. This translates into CASSGTGTGVDEQFF. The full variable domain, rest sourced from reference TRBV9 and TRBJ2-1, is DSGVTQTPKHLITATGQRVTLRCSPRSGDLSVYWYQQSLDQGLQFLIQYYNGEERAKGNILERFSAQQFPDLHSELNLSSLELGDSALYFCASSGTGTGVDEQFFGPGTRLTVL.

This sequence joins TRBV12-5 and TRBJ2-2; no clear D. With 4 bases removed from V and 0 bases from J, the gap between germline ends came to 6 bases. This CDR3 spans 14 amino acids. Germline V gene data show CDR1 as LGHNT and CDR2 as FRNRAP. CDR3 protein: CASGSITNTGELFF. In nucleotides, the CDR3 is TGTGCTAGTGGTTCAATCACGAACACCGGGGAGCTGTTTTTT.

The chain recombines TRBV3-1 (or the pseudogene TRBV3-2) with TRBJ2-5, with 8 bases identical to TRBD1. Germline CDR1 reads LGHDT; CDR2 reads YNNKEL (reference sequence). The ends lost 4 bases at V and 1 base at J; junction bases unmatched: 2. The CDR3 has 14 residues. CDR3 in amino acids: CASSRGTGQETQYF. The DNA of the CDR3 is TGTGCCAGCAGCCGCGGGACAGGCCAAGAGACCCAGTACTTC.